This T cell receptor (beta chain) comes out of a study of blood T cells in healthy people across ages. Through a sample-barcoded 5' primer and a J-beta primer mix, a second PCR was run for roughly 7 to 12 cycles. TCRdb re-called the 5' RACE reads through MiXCR, storing one row per CDR3 protein. The repertoire holds 750,000 or so distinct CDR3 sequences, around 25% seen once, with 9.4% in the top ten. Overall study findings and caveats: A greater number of naive CD4+ cells and higher diversity distinguished long-lived donors from aged donors.

Trimming removed 2 bases from V and 2 bases from J, with 16 bases in between. Germline CDR1 SQVTM, CDR2 ANQGSEA. This CDR3 comprises 15 residues. Healthy Caucasian individuals from Russia aged about 6 to 90 were enrolled as donors. Only a few counts were recorded for this clonotype. The antigen is not known. These same data were also listed under a study on T cells of mothers and their children. This second study notes: Nine systemically healthy Caucasian donors: three mothers, six children.

The sequence was obtained from a boy younger than 18 in good health. Source material: blood. The gene calls are TRBV29-1 and TRBJ2-7, with no clear D. The CDR3 coding sequence is TGCAGCGTTGAAACCCTAACGACAAATACCTACGAGCAGTACTTC. It codes for CSVETLTTNTYEQYF.